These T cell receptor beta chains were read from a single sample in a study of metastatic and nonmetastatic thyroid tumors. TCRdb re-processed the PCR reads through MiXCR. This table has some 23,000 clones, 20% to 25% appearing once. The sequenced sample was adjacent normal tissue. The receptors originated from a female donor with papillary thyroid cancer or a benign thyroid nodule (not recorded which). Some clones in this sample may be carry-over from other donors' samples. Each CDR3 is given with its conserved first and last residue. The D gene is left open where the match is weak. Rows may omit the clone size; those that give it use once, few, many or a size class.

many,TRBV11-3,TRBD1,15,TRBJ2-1,TGTGCCAGCAGCTCGGACAGGGGAGGATACAATGAGCAGTTCTTC,CASSSDRGGYNEQFF
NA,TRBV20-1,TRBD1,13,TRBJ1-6,TGCAGTGCTATAAGACAGGGACAATCAGCCCTCCAATTT,CSAIRQGQSALQF
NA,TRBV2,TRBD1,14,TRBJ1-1,TGTGCCAGCAGGCAAGACAGGGTTGGGGTTGAAGCTTTCTTT,CASRQDRVGVEAFF
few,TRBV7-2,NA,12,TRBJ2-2,TGTGCCAGCGTGGTGGGCACCGGTGAGCTGTTTTTT,CASVVGTGELFF
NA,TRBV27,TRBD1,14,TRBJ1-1,TGTGCCAGCAGTTCTGGACAGGCAAACACTGAAGCTTTCTTT,CASSSGQANTEAFF
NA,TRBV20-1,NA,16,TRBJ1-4,TGCAGTGCTAGAGATTATGTGGTGGCGGCTAATGAAAAACTGTTTTTT,CSARDYVVAANEKLFF
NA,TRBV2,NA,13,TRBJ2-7,TGTGCCAGCAGTGACGGTGCGCTTGTCGAGCAGTACTTC,CASSDGALVEQYF
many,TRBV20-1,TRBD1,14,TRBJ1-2,TGCAGTCTCGGGACAGGGGCCCCTAACTATGGCTACACCTTC,CSLGTGAPNYGYTF
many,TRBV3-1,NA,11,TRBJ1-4,TGTGCCAGCAGCCAAGATGAAAAACTGTTTTTT,CASSQDEKLFF
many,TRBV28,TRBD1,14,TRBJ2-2,TGTGCCAGCAGTCCCCGGGACAGGACCGGGGAGCTGTTTTTT,CASSPRDRTGELFF
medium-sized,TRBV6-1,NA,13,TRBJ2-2,TGTGCCAGCAGTTGGGGGAACACCGGGGAGCTGTTTTTT,CASSWGNTGELFF
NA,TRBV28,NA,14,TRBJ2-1,TGTGCCAGCAGTCCTCCGGTCTCCTACAATGAGCAGTTCTTC,CASSPPVSYNEQFF
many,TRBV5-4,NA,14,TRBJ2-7,TGTGCCAGCAGGGACGGTGGGGACTCCTACGAGCAGTACTTC,CASRDGGDSYEQYF
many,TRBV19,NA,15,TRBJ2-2,TGTGCCAGTAGGCGTTTCCGGAGGGGGGGCGGGGAGCTGTTTTTT,CASRRFRRGGGELFF
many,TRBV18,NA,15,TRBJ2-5,TGTGCCAGCTCCCTCGGGGGCAGAAGCGCCGAGACCCAGTACTTC,CASSLGGRSAETQYF
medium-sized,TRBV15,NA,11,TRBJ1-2,TGTGCCACCAGCAGGGACTATGGCTACACCTTC,CATSRDYGYTF
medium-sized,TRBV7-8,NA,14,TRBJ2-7,TGTGCCAGCAGCTTAATAACGAACTCCTACGAGCAGTACTTC,CASSLITNSYEQYF
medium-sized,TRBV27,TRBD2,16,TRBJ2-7,TGTGCCAGCAGTTTATACGGGGGGTACAGCTCCTACGAGCAGTACTTC,CASSLYGGYSSYEQYF
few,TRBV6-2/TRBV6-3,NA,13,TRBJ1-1,TGTGCCAGCAGTACCACACTGAACACTGAAGCTTTCTTT,CASSTTLNTEAFF
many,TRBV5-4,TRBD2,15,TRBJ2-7,TGTGCCAGCAGCTTGGCCGGCGGGAGCTCCTACGAGCAGTACTTC,CASSLAGGSSYEQYF
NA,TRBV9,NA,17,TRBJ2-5,TGTGCCAGCAGCTTAGGACGAGGGGACGCGTACCAAGAGACCCAGTACTTC,CASSLGRGDAYQETQYF
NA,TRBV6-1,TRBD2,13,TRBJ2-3,TGCGCCAGCAGCACTGAGGCGGGAGGCCCGCAGGTATTT,CASSTEAGGPQVF
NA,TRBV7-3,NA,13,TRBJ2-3,TGTGCCAGCAAATTTGGGTACACAGATACGCAGTATTTT,CASKFGYTDTQYF
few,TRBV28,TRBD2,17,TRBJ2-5,TGTGCCAGCACCTTTGGAGTAGCGGGTGGTCCCGAAGGGACCCAGTACTTC,CASTFGVAGGPEGTQYF
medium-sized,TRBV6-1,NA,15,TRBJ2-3,TGTGCCAGCACTCGACGCGTTCATAACACAGATACGCAGTATTTT,CASTRRVHNTDTQYF
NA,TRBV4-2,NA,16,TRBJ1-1,TGTGCCAGCAGCCAAGACCGATCAGGGTCTTACACTGAAGCTTTCTTT,CASSQDRSGSYTEAFF
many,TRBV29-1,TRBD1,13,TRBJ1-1,TGCAGCGCCCGGGACAGGGACGCCTCCCAAGCTTTCTTT,CSARDRDASQAFF
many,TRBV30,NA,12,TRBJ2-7,TGTGCCTGGAGTGTACTCCCCTACGAGCAGTACTTC,CAWSVLPYEQYF
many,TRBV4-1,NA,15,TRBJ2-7,TGCGCCAGCAGCCAAGCTTTAGGGGTCTCTGGGGAGCAGTACTTC,CASSQALGVSGEQYF
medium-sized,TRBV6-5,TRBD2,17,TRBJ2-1,TGTGCCAGCTCGACTAGCGGGAGGGCGCGCTCCTACAATGAGCAGTTCTTC,CASSTSGRARSYNEQFF
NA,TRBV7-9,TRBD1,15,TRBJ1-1,TGTGCCAGCAGCCCTCCGACAGGGGCGAACACTGAAGCTTTCTTT,CASSPPTGANTEAFF
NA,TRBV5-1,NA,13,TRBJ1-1,TGCGCCAGCAGCTTGGACAGCCACACTGAAGCTTTCTTT,CASSLDSHTEAFF
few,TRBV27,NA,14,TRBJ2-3,TGTGCCAGCAGTCCGGTACAGCGCACAGATACGCAGTATTTT,CASSPVQRTDTQYF
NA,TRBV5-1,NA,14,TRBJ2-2,TGCGCCAGCAGCTCTGGGGCGAACACCGGCGATCTGTTTTTT,CASSSGANTGDLFF
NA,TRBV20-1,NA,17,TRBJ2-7,TGCAGTGCCAGAGGAGACTTTTTTCAGACGACCCCCTACGAGCAGTACTTC,CSARGDFFQTTPYEQYF
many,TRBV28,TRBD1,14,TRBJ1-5,TGTGCCAGCACCTTAGCGAGGGGGCCTCAGCCCCAGCATTTT,CASTLARGPQPQHF
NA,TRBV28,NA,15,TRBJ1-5,TGTGCCAGCAGTGCCGGGTCAACGCTGTATCAGCCCCAGCATTTT,CASSAGSTLYQPQHF
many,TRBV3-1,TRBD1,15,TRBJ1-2,TGTGCCAGCAGCCAAGACAGGGGGGCTTTCTATGGCTACACCTTC,CASSQDRGAFYGYTF
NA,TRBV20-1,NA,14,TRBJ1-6,TGCAGTGCTAGTTTGTCTCCGCTGAATTCACCCCTCCACTTT,CSASLSPLNSPLHF
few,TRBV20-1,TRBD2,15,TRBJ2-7,TGCAGTGCTAGAGTTGGTAGCGGGACTAGCTACGAGCAGTACTTC,CSARVGSGTSYEQYF
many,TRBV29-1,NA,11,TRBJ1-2,TGCAGCGGGGGGGAGGGCTATGGCTACACCTTC,CSGGEGYGYTF
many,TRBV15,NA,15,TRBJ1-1,TGTGCCACCAGCAGAGACATAGGCCCCAGTGAGGCAGCTTTCTTT,CATSRDIGPSEAAFF
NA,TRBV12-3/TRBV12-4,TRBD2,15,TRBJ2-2,TGTGCCAGCAGTCCGGGACTAGCAGGAGCTGGGGAGCTGTTTTTT,CASSPGLAGAGELFF
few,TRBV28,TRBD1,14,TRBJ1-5,TGTGCCAGCAGTTCACAGGGGTGTGGGGTTCCCCAACATTTT,CASSSQGCGVPQHF
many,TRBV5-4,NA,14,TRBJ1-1,TGTGCCAGCAGGCCCTACAGGATGAACACTGAAGCTTTCTTT,CASRPYRMNTEAFF
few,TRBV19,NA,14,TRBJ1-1,TGTGCCAGTAGTATAACCAGGGGAAACACTGAAGCTTTCTTT,CASSITRGNTEAFF
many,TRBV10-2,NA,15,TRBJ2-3,TGCGCCAGCAGTATGGAGCGCTCTAGCACAGATACGCAGTATTTT,CASSMERSSTDTQYF
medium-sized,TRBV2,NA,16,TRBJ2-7,TGTGCCAGCAGTACCCACTTGGGGCTAGACTCCCACGAGCAGTACTTC,CASSTHLGLDSHEQYF
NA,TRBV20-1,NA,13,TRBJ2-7,TGCAGTGCTAGGCGGGACGTGTCGGACGAGCAGTACTTC,CSARRDVSDEQYF
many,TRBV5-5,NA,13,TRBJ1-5,TGTGCCAGCAGCTTGGAATGGGTTCAGCCCCAGCATTTT,CASSLEWVQPQHF
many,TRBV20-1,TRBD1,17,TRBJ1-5,TGCAGTGCTAGAGACACCCCGACAGGGGGTAGAGATCAGCCCCAGCATTTT,CSARDTPTGGRDQPQHF
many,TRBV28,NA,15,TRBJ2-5,TGTGCCAGCTCCCCGTGGGGGCGGACTAAAGAGACCCAGTACTTC,CASSPWGRTKETQYF